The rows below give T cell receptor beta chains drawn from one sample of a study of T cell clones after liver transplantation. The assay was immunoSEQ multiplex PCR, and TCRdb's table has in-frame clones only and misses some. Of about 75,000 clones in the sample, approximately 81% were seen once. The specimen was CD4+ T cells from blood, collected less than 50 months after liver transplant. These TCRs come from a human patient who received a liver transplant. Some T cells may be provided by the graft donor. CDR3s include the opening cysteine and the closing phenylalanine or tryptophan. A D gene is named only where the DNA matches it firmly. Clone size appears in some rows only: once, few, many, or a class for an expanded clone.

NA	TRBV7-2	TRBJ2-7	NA	CASSLGSYEQYF	TGTGCCAGCAGCTTAGGGTCCTACGAGCAGTACTTC
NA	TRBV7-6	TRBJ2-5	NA	CASSLVGHQETQYF	TGTGCCAGCAGCTTAGTAGGACACCAAGAGACCCAGTACTTC
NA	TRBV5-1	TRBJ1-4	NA	CASRVTEDNEKLFF	TGCGCCAGCAGGGTAACAGAAGATAATGAAAAACTGTTTTTT
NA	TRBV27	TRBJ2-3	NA	CASSLIYSTDTQYF	TGTGCCAGCAGTTTGATATATAGCACAGATACGCAGTATTTT
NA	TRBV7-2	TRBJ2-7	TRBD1	CASSLARQGYYEQYF	TGTGCCAGCAGCTTAGCGAGACAGGGTTACTACGAGCAGTACTTC
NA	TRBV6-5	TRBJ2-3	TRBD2	CASRVAGGTDTQYF	TGTGCCAGCAGGGTAGCGGGAGGCACAGATACGCAGTATTTT
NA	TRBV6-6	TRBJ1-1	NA	CASSASDPGTEAFF	TGTGCCAGCAGCGCATCCGACCCGGGCACTGAAGCTTTCTTT
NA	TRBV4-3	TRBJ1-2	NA	CASSQEEGHYGYTF	TGCGCCAGCAGCCAAGAGGAGGGGCACTATGGCTACACCTTC
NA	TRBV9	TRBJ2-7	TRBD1	CASSRDRATYEQYF	TGTGCCAGCAGCCGTGACAGGGCTACGTACGAGCAGTACTTC
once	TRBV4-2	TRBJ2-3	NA	CASSRDRRTDTQYF	TGTGCCAGCAGCCGAGATAGACGCACAGATACGCAGTATTTT
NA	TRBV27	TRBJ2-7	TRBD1	CASSLRTGTYEQYF	TGTGCCAGCAGCCTAAGGACAGGGACCTACGAGCAGTACTTC
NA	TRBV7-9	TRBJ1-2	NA	CATQGPGGDVGGYTF	TGTGCCACCCAGGGGCCGGGAGGGGATGTAGGTGGCTACACCTTC
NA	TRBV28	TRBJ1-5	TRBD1	CASSLGTGPGPQHF	TGTGCCAGCAGTCTCGGGACAGGGCCCGGCCCCCAGCATTTT
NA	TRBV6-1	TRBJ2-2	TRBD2	CASSGLAGGNTGELFF	TGTGCCAGCAGTGGATTAGCGGGAGGGAACACCGGGGAGCTGTTTTTT
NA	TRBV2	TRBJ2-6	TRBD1	CASTMGQGISGANVLTF	TGTGCCAGCACTATGGGACAGGGGATCTCTGGGGCCAACGTCCTGACTTTC
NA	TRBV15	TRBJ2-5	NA	CATSRDLPRRWGAGETQYF	TGTGCCACCAGCAGAGACCTCCCACGCAGGTGGGGCGCAGGGGAGACCCAGTACTTC
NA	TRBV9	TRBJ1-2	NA	CASSVQGYGYTF	TGTGCCAGCAGCGTACAGGGTTATGGCTACACCTTC
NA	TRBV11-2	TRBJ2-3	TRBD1	CASSFRGQSTDTQYF	TGTGCCAGCAGCTTTAGGGGGCAGAGCACAGATACGCAGTATTTT
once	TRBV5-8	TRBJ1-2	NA	CASSPQSYYGYTF	TGTGCCAGCAGCCCGCAGTCCTACTATGGCTACACCTTC
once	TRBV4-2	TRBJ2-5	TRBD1	CASSQAGTGYQETQYF	TGTGCCAGCAGCCAAGCTGGGACAGGGTACCAAGAGACCCAGTACTTC
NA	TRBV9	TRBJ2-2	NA	CASSVAANTGELFF	TGTGCCAGCAGCGTAGCGGCCAACACCGGGGAGCTGTTTTTT
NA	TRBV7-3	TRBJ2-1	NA	CASSLTSGNPSYNEQFF	TGTGCCAGCAGCTTAACGTCGGGTAACCCGTCCTACAATGAGCAGTTCTTC
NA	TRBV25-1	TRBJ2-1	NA	CASSESRTGDLYNEQFF	TGTGCCAGCAGTGAATCCCGAACAGGGGACTTATACAATGAGCAGTTCTTC
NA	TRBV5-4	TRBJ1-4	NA	CASSLPGANEKLFF	TGTGCCAGCAGCTTACCGGGAGCTAATGAAAAACTGTTTTTT
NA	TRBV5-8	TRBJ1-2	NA	CASSFGRGVDGYTF	TGTGCCAGCAGCTTTGGTCGAGGGGTTGACGGCTACACCTTC
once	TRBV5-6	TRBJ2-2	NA	CASSLWRKTAGELFF	TGTGCCAGCAGCTTGTGGCGCAAGACCGCCGGGGAGCTGTTTTTT
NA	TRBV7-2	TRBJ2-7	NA	CASSQGHYYEQYF	TGTGCCAGCTCCCAGGGACACTACTACGAGCAGTACTTC
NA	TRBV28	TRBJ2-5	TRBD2	CASSVSGGGETQYF	TGTGCCAGCAGTGTATCGGGAGGGGGAGAGACCCAGTACTTC
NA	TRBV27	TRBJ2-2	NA	CASSLVAYTGELFF	TGTGCCAGCAGTTTGGTAGCTTACACCGGGGAGCTGTTTTTT
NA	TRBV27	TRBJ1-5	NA	CASMDVRGTFSSQPQHF	TGTGCCAGCATGGATGTCAGGGGAACGTTTTCTTCTCAGCCCCAGCATTTT
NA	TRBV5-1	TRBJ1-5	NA	CASSLEGSRGSPQHF	TGCGCCAGCAGCTTGGAGGGTTCCAGAGGCTCGCCCCAGCATTTT
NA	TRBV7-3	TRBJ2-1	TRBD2	CASSQIKAGGLYNEQFF	TGTGCCAGCAGCCAAATCAAAGCGGGAGGACTCTACAATGAGCAGTTCTTC
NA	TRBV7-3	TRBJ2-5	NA	CASSLRPGGRTKETQYF	TGTGCCAGCAGCTTAAGGCCGGGCGGGCGGACCAAAGAGACCCAGTACTTC
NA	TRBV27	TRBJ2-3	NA	CASSLFGGEVTQYF	TGTGCCAGCAGTTTATTCGGGGGAGAGGTTACGCAGTATTTT
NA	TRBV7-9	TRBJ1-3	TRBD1	CASSKDRGPGNTIYF	TGTGCCAGCAGCAAGGACAGGGGTCCTGGAAACACCATATATTTT
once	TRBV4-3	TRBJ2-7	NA	CASSRGRDGEQYF	TGCGCCAGCAGCCGCGGGCGGGACGGCGAGCAGTACTTC
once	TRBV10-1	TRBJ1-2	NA	CASSEGRGPCYGYTF	TGCGCCAGCAGTGAAGGTAGGGGTCCTTGCTATGGCTACACCTTC
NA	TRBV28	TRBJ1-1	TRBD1	CASSPPGQGENTEAFF	TGTGCCAGCAGCCCCCCGGGACAGGGGGAGAACACTGAAGCTTTCTTT